This T cell receptor beta chain was sequenced in a study of blood T cell repertoires in COVID-19. Study-wide background: COVID-19 samples, acute and convalescent, were from the United States, Italy and Spain.

The data were produced by immunoSEQ multiplex PCR, yet TCRdb's version contains in-frame clones alone and is incomplete. The repertoire includes some 270,000 clones, approximately 85% of them detected once, and approximately 4.2% sits in the top ten. The CDR3 totals 15 residues. V gave up 5 bases and J gave up 8 bases, with 20 bases separating them. Germline loops: CDR1 SGHTA, CDR2 FQGNSA. The J gene is TRBJ2-3, the V gene TRBV7-2; possible D gene TRBD1, 8 bases. The TCR originated in a woman in her 30s who had recovered from COVID-19. Sequencing was carried out using PBMCs or T cells enriched from blood (not recorded which). This chain's CDR3 is CASSPQGAGAGTQYF. The CDR3 nucleotides are TGTGCCAGCAGCCCCCAGGGGGCGGGGGCTGGTACGCAGTATTTT.